This T cell receptor beta chain was sequenced during a study of metastatic and nonmetastatic thyroid tumors. Background on the study: Repertoire data that came from the blood and tumor or nodule tissue of malignant and benign thyroid patients were compared.

Under the authors' procedure: The distant-metastasis classifier for papillary thyroid cancer was built from CDR3 differences across clinicopathological groups. With MiXCR, TCRdb reprocessed the PCR reads. TCRdb's processing, not the authors' own work, is the source of the V and J calls. Of some 33,000 clones in the sample, about 17% were seen once. This clone is medium-sized. The antigen is undetermined. Each patient came to thyroid surgery without any prior treatment (of any kind). Overall study results and limits: Across blood and tumor, TCR beta diversity in malignant thyroid tumors was reportedly significantly higher than in benign nodules.

Trimming took off 7 bases at V and 0 bases at J, with 10 bases between the two ends. Germline CDR1 and CDR2: MNHNS and SASEGT. This CDR3 is built from 14 residues. V gene TRBV6-1 combines with J gene TRBJ1-3, with TRBD1 as a possible D gene (5 bases). The receptor's source is a female donor with papillary thyroid cancer or a benign thyroid nodule (not recorded which). Some clones in this sample may be carry-over from other donors' samples. Sequencing input: blood. DNA of the CDR3: TGTGCCAGCAACCTGGGGGGCTCTGGAAACACCATATATTTT. The encoded protein is CASNLGGSGNTIYF.